This T cell receptor (beta chain) was sequenced during a study of PD-1 blockade in classical Hodgkin lymphoma. This CDR3 contains 14 residues. V lost 5 bases and J 4 bases, leaving 14 bases between the germline ends. The germline CDR1 and CDR2 sequences are SEHNR and FQNEAQ (reference sequence). TCRdb's table, derived via immunoSEQ multiplex PCR, lists solely in-frame clones and lacks some. This table holds roughly 19,000 clones, 84% found once. Each patient relapsed following autologous stem cell transplantation, and prior brentuximab vedotin exposure differed. Responses achieved at best were complete response, partial response or progressive disease.

The sample consisted of peripheral blood mononuclear cells (PBMCs), taken at baseline. The rearrangement joins TRBV7-9 to TRBJ1-2; a possible D gene is TRBD1 (5 bases). The sequence was obtained from a human donor with classical Hodgkin lymphoma. This CDR3 reads CASSLTGAIYGYTF. The CDR3, as DNA: TGTGCCAGCAGCCTGACCGGGGCCATCTATGGCTACACCTTC. Looking up the rest from reference TRBV7-9 and TRBJ1-2 gives the full variable domain: DTGVSQNPRHKITKRGQNVTFRCDPISEHNRLYWYRQTLGQGPEFLTYFQNEAQLEKSRLLSDRFSAERPKGSFSTLEIQRTEQGDSAMYLCASSLTGAIYGYTFGSGTRLTVV.